This T cell receptor (beta chain) was recovered during a study of human T cells and chemical hapten exposure. This clonotype has only a few counts. Before extraction, the whole blood was not fractionated, and total RNA was taken from it. TCRdb independently ran MiXCR on the 5' RACE reads; one entry per CDR3 protein. The top ten hold nearly 7% of the sample, which has 80,000 or so distinct CDR3 sequences, more than 15% seen once. The ends lost 2 bases at V and 6 bases at J; junction bases unmatched: 8. The germline V gene has CDR1 DFQATT and CDR2 SNEGSKA (reference sequence). The length of the CDR3 is 15 residues.

This chain joins TRBV20-1 and TRBJ1-5, with 9 bases that match TRBD1. This receptor was identified in a female donor in good health. The DNA for the CDR3 is TGCAGTGCTAGACGACCGGACAGGGGATTTCAGCCCCAGCATTTT. This codes for CSARRPDRGFQPQHF.